Below are 22 T cell receptor beta chains sequenced from a single sample in a study of T cell responses to AZD1222 COVID-19 vaccine. Only in-frame clones appear in the TCRdb table, and some are missing; sequencing was by immunoSEQ multiplex PCR. The repertoire holds 65,000 to 80,000 clones, with around 90% as singletons. The sequenced sample was peripheral blood, obtained 28 days after the second dose of the MenACWY control vaccine. The receptors were sampled from an adult who received the MenACWY meningococcal vaccine as a control.

This clone was detected only once. This sample includes further DNA sequences coding for the same CDR3. This rearrangement joins TRBV7-2 to TRBJ2-5; D not resolved. The V end lost 3 bases, the J end lost 4 bases, and 15 bases lay between the germline ends. The CDR3 has 15 amino acids. Germline V gives CDR1 SGHTA, CDR2 FQGNSA. The DNA of the CDR3 is TGTGCCAGCAGCTTCCAGGCAGGTGGTGGAGAGACCCAGTACTTC. Protein sequence: CASSFQAGGGETQYF.

V is TRBV3-1 (or the pseudogene TRBV3-2) and J is TRBJ1-1, with TRBD1 identical over 7 bases. CDR3 length equals 14 residues. Germline loops: CDR1 LGHDT, CDR2 YNNKEL (reference sequence). Unmatched junction bases numbered 2, after V lost 4 bases and J lost 0 bases. The DNA for the CDR3 is TGTGCCAGCAGCCTGGGACAGATGAACACTGAAGCTTTCTTT. This gives the protein CASSLGQMNTEAFF.

This clone has just one count. The chain couples TRBV30 to TRBJ2-7; 7 positions match TRBD1. The CDR3 consists of 13 residues. Germline V gene lookup returns CDR1 GTSNPN and CDR2 SVGIG (reference sequence). Unmatched junction bases numbered 3, after V lost 3 bases and J lost 1 base. This chain's CDR3 is CAWSRDSSYEQYF. CDR3 DNA sequence: TGTGCCTGGAGCCGGGACAGTTCCTACGAGCAGTACTTC.

Notes on this clone: A read error may account for a junction end that differs from germline. The CDR3 protein is CASSLVNSDRPMETQYF. DNA for the CDR3: TGTGCCAGTTCACTGGTTAACTCGGACAGGCCCATGGAGACCCAGTACTTC. The rearrangement joins TRBV18 to TRBJ2-5; TRBD1 matches at 7 bases. CDR1 and CDR2 (germline): KGHSH, LQKENI. The CDR3 is made up of 17 amino acids.

CDR3 amino acids: CASRGPGVSYEQYF. DNA of the CDR3: TGTGCCAGCAGAGGACCGGGGGTCTCCTACGAGCAGTACTTC. The V and J genes are TRBV6-4 and TRBJ2-7; D is possibly TRBD2 (6 bases). Trimming removed 6 bases from V and 0 bases from J, with 12 bases in between. The CDR3 is 14 residues long. The germline CDR1 and CDR2 sequences are MRHNA and SNTAGT.

The rearrangement uses TRBV2 and TRBJ1-6; D gene unclear. From germline, CDR1 is SNHLY and CDR2 FYNNEI. The CDR3 runs 15 residues. The ends were cut back, 8 bases at V and 1 base at J, with 12 bases in the middle. CDR3 nucleotides: TGTGCCAGCCGCCGTGAGGTATCCTATAATTCACCCCTCCACTTT. Translating gives CASRREVSYNSPLHF. The full variable domain, rest sourced from reference TRBV2 and TRBJ1-6, is EPEVTQTPSHQVTQMGQEVILRCVPISNHLYFYWYRQILGQKVEFLVSFYNNEISEKSEIFDDQFSVERPDGSNFTLKIRSTKLEDSAMYFCASRREVSYNSPLHFGNGTRLTVT.

The rearrangement uses TRBV28 and TRBJ1-2; TRBD1 agrees at 9 bases. Germline CDR1 MDHEN, CDR2 SYDVKM. V was clipped by 3 bases and J by 0 bases; unmatched bases: 11. The CDR3 has 18 amino acids. CDR3 DNA: TGTGCCAGCAGTTTCGCCATTCTGACAGGGGGAACTAACTATGGCTACACCTTC. This codes for CASSFAILTGGTNYGYTF.

The gene calls are TRBV12-3 or TRBV12-4 and TRBJ1-4; the match to TRBD1 covers 7 bases. This CDR3 has 13 residues. Trimming cost V 6 bases and J 4 bases; bases outside gene matches: 2. The CDR3 DNA follows: TGTGCCAGCAGCCGGGACAGTAATGAAAAACTGTTTTTT. It translates to CASSRDSNEKLFF.

J is TRBJ2-2 and V is TRBV2; possibly TRBD2 for D (6 bases). This CDR3 region has 14 residues. From germline, CDR1 is SNHLY and CDR2 FYNNEI. The V gene lost 3 bases and the J gene lost 6 bases, with 11 bases spanning the gap. CDR3 loop: CASSEGGAAGELFF. CDR3 DNA sequence: TGTGCCAGCAGTGAGGGCGGGGCGGCCGGGGAGCTGTTTTTT.

The chain has TRBV10-1 and TRBJ2-7; tentatively, D is TRBD2 (5 bases). This CDR3 is 14 amino acids long. Trimming stripped 8 bases from V and 7 bases from J, with 21 bases between. CDR1 and CDR2 from the germline V gene are WNHNN and SYGVQD (reference sequence). Written as DNA, the CDR3 is TGCGCCAGCCCGGGAACACGTAACCCGCGGGAGCAGTACTTC. Translating gives CASPGTRNPREQYF.

The J gene is TRBJ2-7, the V gene TRBV18; the D is unclear. The CDR3 runs 14 residues. Trimming shortened V by 3 bases and J by 0 bases, and 9 bases separated the two germline ends. Germline V lookup: CDR1 KGHSH, CDR2 LQKENI. CDR3 protein: CASSPSPSSYEQYF. The CDR3 nucleotides read TGTGCCAGCTCACCTAGTCCTAGCTCCTACGAGCAGTACTTC.

The J gene is TRBJ2-7, the V gene TRBV11-2; the D is unclear. Trimming stripped 1 base from V and 1 base from J, with 8 bases between. CDR3 length: 14 amino acids. The germline V gene has CDR1 SGHAT and CDR2 FQNNGV. The CDR3 loop reads CASSLAFASYEQYF. The CDR3 region has the DNA TGTGCCAGCAGCTTAGCCTTTGCGTCCTACGAGCAGTACTTC.

This clone was recorded only once. This sequence joins TRBV5-1 and TRBJ1-4; the D is unclear. The CDR3 loop spans 16 amino acids. V shed 0 bases and J shed 0 bases, with 9 bases lying between them. In germline, CDR1 is SGHRS, CDR2 YFSETQ. CDR3 residues: CASSLASAATNEKLFF. The DNA for the CDR3 is TGCGCCAGCAGCTTGGCCTCGGCAGCAACTAATGAAAAACTGTTTTTT.

CDR3: CASSQVQVSEQYF. CDR3 in DNA: TGTGCCAGCAGCCAAGTCCAGGTCTCCGAGCAGTACTTC. This chain connects TRBV14 to TRBJ2-7; D gene ambiguous. Germline V gene sequence: CDR1 SGHDN, CDR2 FVKESK. The CDR3 is made up of 13 amino acids. V was cut by 1 base and J by 6 bases, with 10 bases left in between.

The DNA for the CDR3 is TGTGCCAGCAGCGTCGGTCCGGGACAGGGCACAGATACGCAGTATTTT. Its protein is CASSVGPGQGTDTQYF. The gene calls are TRBV9 and TRBJ2-3, with 8 bases that match TRBD1. The CDR3 has 16 residues. Trimming cost V 2 bases and J 1 base; bases outside gene matches: 6. Germline V lookup: CDR1 SGDLS, CDR2 YYNGEE. Full variable domain (outside the CDR3, taken from reference TRBV9 and TRBJ2-3): DSGVTQTPKHLITATGQRVTLRCSPRSGDLSVYWYQQSLDQGLQFLIQYYNGEERAKGNILERFSAQQFPDLHSELNLSSLELGDSALYFCASSVGPGQGTDTQYFGPGTRLTVL.

V and J are TRBV7-3 and TRBJ1-2; possibly TRBD1 for D (6 bases). There are 14 residues in the CDR3. CDR1 is SGHTA and CDR2 is FQGTGA in the germline V gene. V was clipped by 2 bases and J by 8 bases, with 15 bases between them. The CDR3 nucleotides read TGTGCCAGCAGCTTAGGGGTTTCAGGGGACGGCTACACCTTC. Its translation is CASSLGVSGDGYTF.

V and J are TRBV6-5 and TRBJ1-5; D unclear. Germline CDR1 MNHEY, CDR2 SVGAGI. V lost 5 bases to trimming and J lost 0 bases, with 8 bases between them. The length of the CDR3 is 14 residues. The CDR3 spells CASSPNYSNQPQHF. The CDR3 nucleotides are TGTGCCAGCAGTCCTAATTATAGCAATCAGCCCCAGCATTTT.

V gene TRBV7-9 combines with J gene TRBJ2-7, with D hard to call. V dropped 7 bases and J dropped 3 bases, with 10 bases sitting between them. The germline gives CDR1 SEHNR, CDR2 FQNEAQ (reference sequence). The CDR3 length is 12 residues. In DNA form, the CDR3 reads TGTGCCAGCACCCGCGCTGGCTACGAGCAGTACTTC. Its protein is CASTRAGYEQYF.

The CDR3 protein is CASSRGQVANEKLFF. The CDR3 coding sequence is TGTGCCAGCAGCCGAGGACAGGTGGCCAATGAAAAACTGTTTTTT. The chain recombines TRBV28 with TRBJ1-4; 7 nucleotides match TRBD1. Trimming at V came to 6 bases and at J to 5 bases, leaving 9 bases not matched to a gene. Germline V CDR1 and CDR2: MDHEN, SYDVKM. This CDR3 is built from 15 residues.

This chain connects TRBV11-2 to TRBJ2-7; 10 nucleotides match TRBD1. CDR3 length equals 14 residues. Germline loops: CDR1 SGHAT, CDR2 FQNNGV. V gave up 5 bases and J gave up 1 base; unmatched junction bases: 2. The CDR3 is CASSRDRGSYEQYF. The CDR3 DNA reads as TGTGCCAGCAGCCGGGACAGGGGTTCCTACGAGCAGTACTTC. The full variable domain, its missing parts supplied by reference TRBV11-2 and TRBJ2-7, is EAGVAQSPRYKIIEKRQSVAFWCNPISGHATLYWYQQILGQGPKLLIQFQNNGVVDDSQLPKDRFSAERLKGVDSTLKIQPAKLEDSAVYLCASSRDRGSYEQYFGPGTRLTVT.

This chain links TRBV2 with TRBJ1-5; D possibly corresponds to TRBD1 (5 bases). Germline CDR1 SNHLY, CDR2 FYNNEI. The CDR3 loop spans 15 amino acids. Trimming shortened V by 4 bases and J by 5 bases, and 15 bases separated the two germline ends. DNA of the CDR3: TGTGCCAGCAGTGGACAGTCTAGTAGGGATCAGCCCCAGCATTTT. Protein sequence: CASSGQSSRDQPQHF. The full variable domain, its missing parts supplied by reference TRBV2 and TRBJ1-5, is EPEVTQTPSHQVTQMGQEVILRCVPISNHLYFYWYRQILGQKVEFLVSFYNNEISEKSEIFDDQFSVERPDGSNFTLKIRSTKLEDSAMYFCASSGQSSRDQPQHFGDGTRLSIL.

The chain uses TRBV7-2 and TRBJ2-5; unclear D gene. V lost 2 bases and J 4 bases, leaving 11 bases between the germline ends. Germline V gene data show CDR1 as SGHTA and CDR2 as FQGNSA. CDR3 length: 14 residues. The CDR3 protein is CASSLIVLSETQYF. The CDR3 DNA reads as TGTGCCAGCAGCTTAATTGTCCTTTCAGAGACCCAGTACTTC.